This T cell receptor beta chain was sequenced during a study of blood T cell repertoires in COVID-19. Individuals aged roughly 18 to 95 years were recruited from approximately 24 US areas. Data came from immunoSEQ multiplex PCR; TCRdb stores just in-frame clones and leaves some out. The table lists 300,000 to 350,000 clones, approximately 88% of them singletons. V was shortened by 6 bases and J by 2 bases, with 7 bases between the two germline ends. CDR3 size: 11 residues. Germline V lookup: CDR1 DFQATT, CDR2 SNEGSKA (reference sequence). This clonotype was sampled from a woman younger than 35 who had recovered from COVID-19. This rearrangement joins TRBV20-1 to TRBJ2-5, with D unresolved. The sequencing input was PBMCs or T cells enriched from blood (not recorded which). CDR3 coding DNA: TGCAGTGCCTCGCGTCAAGAGACCCAGTACTTC. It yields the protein CSASRQETQYF.